The 24 T cell receptor beta chains listed next were all sequenced from one sample in a study of blood T cells in healthy people across ages. A sample-barcoded 5' primer and a J-beta primer mix were used in a second PCR of roughly 7 to 12 cycles. MiXCR, applied by TCRdb to the 5' RACE reads, yields one record per CDR3 protein. The sample yields roughly 1,700,000 distinct CDR3 sequences, roughly 30% seen once. Material for sequencing was blood. The receptors originated from a woman in her 30s in good health.

The chain recombines TRBV14 with TRBJ2-3; the match to TRBD1 covers 10 bases. Germline loops: CDR1 SGHDN, CDR2 FVKESK. The CDR3 consists of 15 residues. The junction had 4 bases not matched to a gene; V was cut back by 4 bases and J by 3 bases. The CDR3 sequence is CASSRWTGGTDTQYF. In DNA, the CDR3 is TGTGCCAGCAGCCGATGGACAGGGGGGACAGATACGCAGTATTTT.

The rearrangement links TRBV5-1 to TRBJ2-7; 9 positions agree with TRBD1. Germline lookup yields CDR1 SGHRS and CDR2 YFSETQ. The CDR3 is made up of 15 amino acids. V shed 4 bases, J shed 6 bases, and the junction held 11 bases outside the gene matches. As DNA, the CDR3 is TGCGCCAGCAGCCCGCGTGGGACAGGGATAGGCGAGCAGTACTTC. This sequence encodes CASSPRGTGIGEQYF.

A remark on this clonotype: A much larger clone lies a single base off, so this may be a read error. This chain links TRBV7-9 with TRBJ2-5; D gene ambiguous. Trimming pared 6 bases from V and 13 bases from J, leaving 18 bases between. The CDR3 loop spans 12 amino acids. CDR1 is SEHNR and CDR2 is FQNEAQ in the germline V gene (reference sequence). This chain's CDR3 is CASRDGSYERYF. The CDR3 DNA is TGTGCCAGCAGAGACGGAAGCTACGAGCGGTACTTC. Full variable domain (remainder filled in from reference TRBV7-9 and TRBJ2-5): DTGVSQNPRHKITKRGQNVTFRCDPISEHNRLYWYRQTLGQGPEFLTYFQNEAQLEKSRLLSDRFSAERPKGSFSTLEIQRTEQGDSAMYLCASRDGSYERYFGPGTRLLVL.

In this sample, this clonotype turned up many times. The chain employs TRBV11-2 and TRBJ2-7; D is undetermined. CDR1 and CDR2 from the germline V gene are SGHAT and FQNNGV. This CDR3 spans 14 amino acids. Trimming removed 1 base from V and 2 bases from J, with 9 bases in between. CDR3 coding DNA: TGTGCCAGCAGCTTAGTAATAGGTACCTACGAGCAGTACTTC. Protein: CASSLVIGTYEQYF.

V and J are TRBV7-8 and TRBJ2-5; D possibly corresponds to TRBD2 (6 bases). The CDR3 runs 12 residues. Germline lookup yields CDR1 SGHVS and CDR2 FQNEAQ. V was trimmed by 4 bases and J by 11 bases, leaving 14 bases between them. The CDR3 reads CASSSLSGEQYF. The CDR3, as DNA: TGTGCCAGCAGCTCCCTTTCGGGGGAGCAGTACTTC.

This clonotype was counted between two and nine times. The genes are TRBV30 and TRBJ2-5; D unclear. The V and J ends lost 0 bases and 0 bases respectively, with 8 bases between them. Germline CDR1 and CDR2: GTSNPN and SVGIG (reference sequence). This CDR3 region has 14 residues. For the CDR3, the DNA is TGTGCCTGGAGTGTGGGCGGCTACCAAGAGACCCAGTACTTC. This codes for CAWSVGGYQETQYF. The complete variable domain, with remaining parts taken from reference TRBV30 and TRBJ2-5, reads SQTIHQWPATLVQPVGSPLSLECTVEGTSNPNLYWYRQAAGRGLQLLFYSVGIGQISSEVPQNLSASRPQDRQFILSSKKLLLSDSGFYLCAWSVGGYQETQYFGPGTRLLVL.

Many counts were recorded for this clonotype. The V gene is TRBV29-1, the J gene TRBJ1-2, with 7 bases aligning to TRBD1. The CDR3 extends over 13 amino acids. The germline gives CDR1 SQVTM, CDR2 ANQGSEA. The ends lost 1 base at V and 6 bases at J; junction bases unmatched: 5. The CDR3 coding sequence is TGCAGCGTTGAAGTAGAGGGGGCGGATGGCTACACCTTC. It translates to CSVEVEGADGYTF.

The chain joins TRBV28 to TRBJ2-7; 10 nucleotides align to TRBD2. Germline V lookup: CDR1 MDHEN, CDR2 SYDVKM. V dropped 7 bases and J dropped 7; count of bases not matched to a gene: 7. The CDR3 is 13 residues long. CDR3 amino acids: CASTFGTSEEQYF. The CDR3 coding sequence is TGTGCCAGCACCTTTGGGACTAGCGAGGAGCAGTACTTC.

This clonotype was seen ten or more times. The V and J genes are TRBV12-3 or TRBV12-4 and TRBJ2-1, with D tentatively TRBD2 (6 bases). This CDR3 comprises 16 residues. V was pared by 3 bases and J by 4 bases, with 16 bases between. CDR3 in amino acids: CASSFSRDLLYNEQFF. The DNA of the CDR3 is TGTGCCAGCAGTTTTTCAAGGGACTTGTTGTACAATGAGCAGTTCTTC.

This clonotype was detected only a few times. The chain combines TRBV7-6 with TRBJ2-1; TRBD2 agrees at 8 bases. This CDR3 spans 15 amino acids. In germline, CDR1 is SGHVS, CDR2 FNYEAQ. The V and J ends lost 5 bases and 7 bases, in that order; junction bases with no gene match: 10. CDR3 sequence (DNA): TGTGCCAGCAGCCAATCGGGGGGGCGGGCAAATGAGCAGTTCTTC. Protein sequence: CASSQSGGRANEQFF.

This clonotype was counted between two and nine times. The rearrangement joins TRBV5-5 to TRBJ1-4; 7 positions match TRBD1. In germline, CDR1 is SGHKS, CDR2 YYEKEE (reference sequence). The CDR3 has 15 amino acids. The V gene end was trimmed by 4 bases and the J gene end by 11 bases; junction bases not matched to a gene: 14. The CDR3 DNA reads as TGTGCCAGCAGCCCGCGCGGCGAGACAGGGTGGAAACTGTTTTTT. It specifies CASSPRGETGWKLFF.

This clonotype showed up just a few times. The rearrangement joins TRBV7-9 to TRBJ2-7, with TRBD2 matching over 9 bases. The CDR3 length is 15 residues. Germline assignment: CDR1 SEHNR and CDR2 FQNEAQ (reference sequence). V lost 4 bases, J lost 2 bases, and 6 bases stayed unmatched. The chain's CDR3 is CASSSSGRLAYEQYF. The DNA of the CDR3 is TGTGCCAGCAGCTCGAGCGGGAGGTTGGCCTACGAGCAGTACTTC.

This clonotype occurred a few times. This chain links TRBV6-5 with TRBJ1-4; D remains unclear. Germline CDR1 is MNHEY and CDR2 is SVGAGI. V was clipped by 6 bases and J by 5 bases, with 13 bases between them. CDR3 length equals 14 residues. The CDR3, as DNA: TGTGCCAGCAGCCGTCAGACGGGCAATGAAAAACTGTTTTTT. Amino acids: CASSRQTGNEKLFF.

The genes are TRBV10-3 and TRBJ2-1; D is perhaps TRBD2 (6 bases). The CDR3 loop spans 12 amino acids. The V and J ends lost 6 bases and 8 bases respectively, with 11 bases between them. Germline lookup yields CDR1 ENHRY and CDR2 SYGVKD. CDR3 region: CAISPRRDEQFF. CDR3 DNA: TGTGCCATCAGCCCACGGAGGGATGAGCAGTTCTTC.

V usage is TRBV12-3 or TRBV12-4 and J usage is TRBJ2-1; 9 bases match TRBD1. The CDR3 is 14 amino acids. The J segment lost 5 bases and the V segment lost 4 bases, leaving 3 bases of the junction unmatched. CDR3 amino acids: CASSWTGVDNEQFF. As DNA, the CDR3 is TGTGCCAGCAGTTGGACAGGGGTCGACAATGAGCAGTTCTTC.

This clonotype turned up a few times. J is TRBJ2-7 and V is TRBV10-3; 10 bases line up with TRBD2. The CDR3 loop spans 15 amino acids. J lost 2 bases, V lost 6 bases, and 7 bases had no gene match. CDR1 is ENHRY and CDR2 is SYGVKD in the germline V gene. Here the CDR3 reads CAISWAGTSAYEQYF. DNA for the CDR3: TGTGCCATCAGCTGGGCCGGGACTAGCGCCTACGAGCAGTACTTC.

The CDR3 region has the DNA TGTGCCAGCAGCTCGCCGGCAGGTAGTAGGCCCCAGAAGACCCAGTACTTC. It yields the protein CASSSPAGSRPQKTQYF. The J gene is TRBJ2-5, the V gene TRBV11-1; D gene uncertain. V lost 4 bases, J lost 6 bases, and 24 bases lay in between. Germline CDR1 reads SGHAT; CDR2 reads FQDESV (reference sequence). This CDR3 comprises 17 residues.

The chain recombines TRBV7-9 with TRBJ2-1, with 7 bases aligning to TRBD1. Germline lookup yields CDR1 SEHNR and CDR2 FQNEAQ (reference sequence). This CDR3 spans 18 amino acids. Germline trimming cut 1 base from V and 4 bases from J; bases unmatched to any gene: 13. CDR3 coding DNA: TGTGCCAGCAGCTTAGGAACTTTTGGGACAGAGAGGTACAATGAGCAGTTCTTC. It yields the protein CASSLGTFGTERYNEQFF.

V and J are TRBV7-9 and TRBJ2-1; 7 bases map to TRBD2. Near its end, the DNA agrees better with TRBJ2-7, so the J call may be wrong. The CDR3 runs 16 residues. CDR1 and CDR2 (germline): SEHNR, FQNEAQ (reference sequence). CDR3 sequence reads: CASSSYSLPRGVEQYF. The CDR3 DNA sequence: TGTGCCAGCAGCTCGTATTCCCTCCCTCGGGGGGTCGAGCAGTACTTC.

This clonotype was picked up a small number of times. The chain has TRBV18 and TRBJ2-1; D is ambiguous. Germline CDR1 is KGHSH and CDR2 is LQKENI. The CDR3 sequence is 13 residues long. Trimming cost V 1 base and J 8 bases, with 9 bases left between them. DNA of the CDR3: TGTGCCAGCTCACCACGGGGAAATGATGAGCAGTTCTTC. Translating it yields CASSPRGNDEQFF.

The V and J genes are TRBV18 and TRBJ1-2, with D possibly matching TRBD1 (6 bases). The CDR3 length is 14 residues. Germline-derived CDR1 and CDR2 are KGHSH and LQKENI. V lost 3 bases to trimming and J lost 2 bases, with 10 bases between them. This CDR3 reads CASSPRGQNYGYTF. CDR3 sequence (DNA): TGTGCCAGCTCACCGCGCGGACAGAACTATGGCTACACCTTC.

The CDR3 loop reads CAISDPGQGIIVGYTF. In DNA, the CDR3 is TGTGCCATCAGTGATCCCGGACAGGGCATAATCGTTGGCTACACCTTC. The chain joins TRBV10-3 to TRBJ1-2, with TRBD1 identical over 8 bases. CDR1 and CDR2 (germline): ENHRY, SYGVKD. The CDR3 has 16 residues. The trim removed 3 bases at V and 7 bases at J, leaving 13 bases unmatched.

J is TRBJ2-6 and V is TRBV28, with 10 positions matching TRBD1. Looked up from germline, CDR1 is MDHEN and CDR2 is SYDVKM. Unmatched junction bases numbered 6, after V lost 5 bases and J lost 2 bases. CDR3 length: 17 residues. CDR3 coding DNA: TGTGCCAGCAGTCCCGGGACAGGGGTTACTGGGGCCAACGTCCTGACTTTC. Its protein product is CASSPGTGVTGANVLTF.

The chain joins TRBV20-1 to TRBJ2-7, with 7 nucleotides matching TRBD2. After removal of 6 bases from V and 2 bases from J, the junction contained 13 bases not matched to a gene. Germline lookup yields CDR1 DFQATT and CDR2 SNEGSKA (reference sequence). The CDR3 length is 15 residues. DNA of the CDR3: TGCAGTGCGCGCCTTTGGCGGGAGAGGGCCTACGAGCAGTACTTC. Its translation is CSARLWRERAYEQYF.